The 23 T cell receptor beta chains below all came from one sample that was sequenced in a study of blood T cells in healthy people across ages. Then a second PCR, running about 6 to 12 cycles, was carried out with a sample-barcoded 5' primer and a J-beta primer mix. TCRdb analysed the 5' RACE reads with MiXCR anew, one entry per CDR3 protein. Of fewer than 1,000,000 distinct CDR3 sequences listed, roughly 46% are singletons. The sample consisted of blood. The receptor source for this set is a man aged 80 or over in good health.

The V gene is TRBV27, the J gene TRBJ2-7; 10 nucleotides match TRBD2. The tail of the sequence fits TRBJ2-5 better, so the J call may be wrong. Germline V gene lookup returns CDR1 MNHEY and CDR2 SMNVEV (reference sequence). This CDR3 region has 14 residues. This CDR3 is CASQLAGVGETQYF. The CDR3 DNA sequence: TGTGCCAGCCAGCTAGCGGGAGTAGGAGAGACCCAGTACTTC.

On this clonotype: Since a much larger clone is just one base distant, this may be a read error. The V call is TRBV10-3, the J call TRBJ1-6; D gene uncertain. The CDR3 loop spans 13 amino acids. Germline assignment: CDR1 ENHRY and CDR2 SYGVKD. V lost 3 bases, J lost 8 bases, and 8 bases lay in between. The DNA for the CDR3 is TGTGCCATCAGTGAACTTAGTGATTCACCCCTCCACTTT. Translated, it gives CAISELSDSPLHF.

The rearrangement links TRBV30 to TRBJ2-1; TRBD1 might be the D (5 bases). Germline loops: CDR1 GTSNPN, CDR2 SVGIG (reference sequence). The CDR3 spans 12 residues. V was shortened by 5 bases and J by 2 bases, with 7 bases between the two germline ends. As DNA, the CDR3 is TGTGCCTGGGGACACGCCTACAATGAGCAGTTCTTC. Residues: CAWGHAYNEQFF.

The chain employs TRBV10-3 and TRBJ2-3; 8 nucleotides match TRBD2. J lost 2 bases, V lost 2 bases, and 6 bases had no gene match. This CDR3 spans 16 amino acids. The germline gives CDR1 ENHRY, CDR2 SYGVKD. The CDR3 here is CAISEELAGPTDTQYF. The CDR3 coding sequence is TGTGCCATCAGTGAGGAGCTAGCGGGCCCCACAGATACGCAGTATTTT.

As regards this clonotype: This may come from a read error, since a much larger clone is one base off. The chain combines TRBV5-1 with TRBJ2-1, with 8 bases aligning to TRBD2. This CDR3 region has 15 residues. In germline, CDR1 is SGHRS, CDR2 YFSETQ. The CDR3 nucleotides are TGCGCCAGCAGCATAGCGGGACCCCCTGCCTACGAGCAGTCCTTC. Protein product: CASSIAGPPAYEQSF.

The chain uses TRBV5-1 and TRBJ1-5; the D gene is possibly TRBD1 (5 bases). V was clipped by 4 bases and J by 2 bases, with 34 bases between them. The CDR3 is made up of 22 amino acids. The germline V gene has CDR1 SGHRS and CDR2 YFSETQ. In DNA, the CDR3 is TGCGCCAGCAGCCCAGGAATTGGGGCTAGCGGGAGCGCCGGGGAGGGCAATCAGCCCCAGCATTTT. The encoded protein is CASSPGIGASGSAGEGNQPQHF.

About this clonotype: This may stem from a read error, because a much larger clone lies one nucleotide away. V gene TRBV12-3 or TRBV12-4 combines with J gene TRBJ2-3, with TRBD2 matching 9 bases. The CDR3 is 15 amino acids. CDR3 sequence: CASIDSGRSTGTQYF. The CDR3 nucleotides are TGTGCCAGCATCGATAGCGGGAGAAGCACAGGTACGCAGTATTTT.

The rearrangement joins TRBV5-1 to TRBJ1-4; TRBD1 agrees at 7 bases. The ends lost 3 bases at V and 4 bases at J; junction bases unmatched: 6. The CDR3 is 15 amino acids. Germline V gives CDR1 SGHRS, CDR2 YFSETQ. For the CDR3, the DNA is TGCGCCAGCAGCTCGTCCGGGACAGATAATGAAAAACTGTTTTTT. Residues: CASSSSGTDNEKLFF.

A few counts support this clonotype. This chain links TRBV7-9 with TRBJ1-2, with D possibly being TRBD1 (6 bases). The CDR3 is made up of 12 amino acids. CDR1 is SEHNR and CDR2 is FQNEAQ in the germline V gene (reference sequence). The V gene lost 5 bases and the J gene lost 5 bases, with 9 bases spanning the gap. CDR3 DNA: TGTGCCAGCAGCATCCAGGGGTATGGCTACACCTTC. It translates to CASSIQGYGYTF.

The CDR3 is CSARDTSPDRGLYEQYF. CDR3 coding DNA: TGCAGTGCTAGAGATACTTCACCGGACAGGGGGCTATACGAGCAGTACTTC. This chain uses TRBV20-1 with TRBJ2-5; 11 nucleotides line up with TRBD1. The J call may be faulty, since TRBJ2-7 better matches the DNA end. The CDR3 loop spans 17 amino acids. Germline V lookup: CDR1 DFQATT, CDR2 SNEGSKA (reference sequence).

There are a few counts of this clonotype. CDR3 sequence: CSVDLNEQFF. Here the CDR3 DNA reads TGCAGCGTTGACCTCAATGAGCAGTTCTTC. The chain employs TRBV29-1 and TRBJ2-1, with D unresolved. The germline gives CDR1 SQVTM, CDR2 ANQGSEA. The CDR3 sequence is 10 residues long. Trimming left V 3 bases short and J 6 bases short, with 3 bases between.

The J gene is TRBJ2-3, the V gene TRBV7-2; 8 bases are a match to TRBD1. The length of the CDR3 is 14 residues. The V and J ends lost 4 bases and 6 bases, in that order; junction bases with no gene match: 6. In germline, CDR1 is SGHTA, CDR2 FQGNSA. CDR3 residues: CASSSGQGRDTQYF. The CDR3 DNA follows: TGTGCCAGCAGCTCTGGACAGGGAAGGGATACGCAGTATTTT.

This chain uses TRBV28 with TRBJ1-2; D remains unclear. This CDR3 region has 14 residues. Germline assignment: CDR1 MDHEN and CDR2 SYDVKM. With 5 bases removed from V and 4 bases from J, the gap between germline ends came to 14 bases. The CDR3 spells CASSPPRNSYGYTF. In nucleotides, the CDR3 is TGTGCCAGCAGTCCCCCCCGGAACTCCTATGGCTACACCTTC.

Comments on this clonotype: One end of the junction does not line up with germline, which may come from a read error. V gene TRBV7-2 combines with J gene TRBJ1-2, with 7 bases that match TRBD1. The germline V gene has CDR1 SGHTA and CDR2 FQGNSA. This CDR3 has 13 amino acids. In DNA, the CDR3 is TGTGCCAGCAGCTTAGAAGGGACAGCCGGCTACAACTTC. It specifies CASSLEGTAGYNF.

This clonotype has just a few counts. The chain is built from TRBV28 and TRBJ2-3; weak D call: TRBD2 (6 bases). The V gene lost 3 bases and the J gene lost 2 bases, with 12 bases spanning the gap. This CDR3 is 15 amino acids long. The germline gives CDR1 MDHEN, CDR2 SYDVKM. In DNA, the CDR3 is TGTGCCAGCAGTTTTTCTGGGGGACTCACAGATACGCAGTATTTT. Amino acids: CASSFSGGLTDTQYF. Drawing the rest from reference TRBV28 and TRBJ2-3, the complete variable domain is DVKVTQSSRYLVKRTGEKVFLECVQDMDHENMFWYRQDPGLGLRLIYFSYDVKMKEKGDIPEGYSVSREKKERFSLILESASTNQTSMYLCASSFSGGLTDTQYFGPGTRLTVL.

This clonotype showed up just a few times. The chain joins TRBV5-1 to TRBJ2-7, with TRBD2 matching 11 bases. The CDR3 covers 17 residues. The trim removed 0 bases at V and 2 bases at J, leaving 7 bases unmatched. In germline, CDR1 is SGHRS, CDR2 YFSETQ. The DNA of the CDR3 is TGCGCCAGCAGCTTGGAGGTTGTTAGCGGGAGGGCCTACGAGCAGTACTTC. Protein: CASSLEVVSGRAYEQYF.

In this sample, this clonotype turned up many times. This chain joins TRBV5-1 and TRBJ2-3; D uncertain. The V and J ends lost 0 bases and 3 bases respectively, with 8 bases between them. CDR1 is SGHRS and CDR2 is YFSETQ in the germline V gene. This CDR3 has 14 amino acids. The DNA of the CDR3 is TGCGCCAGCAGCTTGGCGGACCCTACAGATACGCAGTATTTT. It is translated as CASSLADPTDTQYF.

Notes on this clonotype: One base away lies a much larger clone, so this may be a sequencing read error. This sequence joins TRBV15 and TRBJ2-1; D assignment may be TRBD1 or TRBD2 (5 bases each). This CDR3 is built from 15 residues. Trimming took off 5 bases at V and 9 bases at J, with 20 bases between the two ends. Germline lookup yields CDR1 LNHNV and CDR2 YYDKDF (reference sequence). The CDR3 nucleotides read TGTGCCACCAGCGTCGTTCGGGGCGGCGAGGGTGAGCAGTTCTTC. Its protein is CATSVVRGGEGEQFF.

The sample holds a few counts of this clonotype. The V and J genes are TRBV5-1 and TRBJ2-3; D is ambiguous. The CDR3 consists of 13 residues. V was shortened by 0 bases and J by 2 bases, with 4 bases between the two germline ends. In germline, CDR1 is SGHRS, CDR2 YFSETQ. The CDR3 spells CASSLEPTDTQYF. The CDR3, as DNA: TGCGCCAGCAGCTTGGAACCCACAGATACGCAGTATTTT. The whole variable domain, filled in from reference TRBV5-1 and TRBJ2-3, reads KAGVTQTPRYLIKTRGQQVTLSCSPISGHRSVSWYQQTPGQGLQFLFEYFSETQRNKGNFPGRFSGRQFSNSRSEMNVSTLELGDSALYLCASSLEPTDTQYFGPGTRLTVL.

The sample holds many counts of this clonotype. The J gene is TRBJ2-5, the V gene TRBV2; D perhaps matches TRBD1 (5 bases). CDR1 is SNHLY, CDR2 FYNNEI, per germline. The CDR3 is 12 residues long. V lost 8 bases and J lost 1, with 8 bases in between. Here the CDR3 reads CASGRGQETQYF. In nucleotides, the CDR3 is TGTGCCAGCGGAAGGGGCCAAGAGACCCAGTACTTC.

The chain has TRBV2 and TRBJ2-5; 13 nucleotides agree with TRBD2. V shed 6 bases, J shed 4 bases, and the junction held 8 bases outside the gene matches. Germline V gives CDR1 SNHLY, CDR2 FYNNEI. The CDR3 runs 16 residues. CDR3 nucleotide sequence: TGTGCCAGCAGCCAAACTAGCGGGGGGGCCTCAGAGACCCAGTACTTC. It codes for CASSQTSGGASETQYF.

Concerning this clonotype itself: This may arise from a read error, as a much more abundant clone is one base away. V is TRBV6-5 and J is TRBJ2-7; TRBD1 matches 8 bases. V was clipped by 5 bases and J by 1 base; unmatched bases: 7. CDR1 is MNHEY, CDR2 SVGAGI, per germline. The CDR3 sequence is 15 residues long. CDR3 sequence reads: CASSLSGQGSYEQYF. The CDR3 DNA is TGTGCCAGCAGTCTTTCCGGACAGGGATCCTACGAGCAGTACTTC.

The genes are TRBV20-1 and TRBJ2-6, with D perhaps matching TRBD1 (5 bases). Germline V gene sequence: CDR1 DFQATT, CDR2 SNEGSKA (reference sequence). The germline V and J ends were trimmed by 1 base and 0 bases, with 7 bases remaining between them. The CDR3 sequence is 15 residues long. The DNA for the CDR3 is TGCAGTGCTAGAGTCCAGGGCTCTGGGGCCAACGTCCTGACTTTC. This encodes CSARVQGSGANVLTF.